This T cell receptor beta chain was recovered during a study of control samples from healthy donors and cancer patients. CDR1 and CDR2 from the germline V gene are MDHEN and SYDVKM. Trimming removed 6 bases from V and 7 bases from J; junction bases left unmatched: 7. The CDR3 is made up of 15 amino acids. Here immunoSEQ multiplex PCR was the method, and the copy in TCRdb shows in-frame clones only, minus some. This repertoire shows tens of thousands of clones, roughly 80% found once; its top ten account for 2.9%. Sequenced material: PBMCs. This TCR derives from a woman aged 45 to 65 with lung cancer. The chain recombines TRBV28 with TRBJ1-6; 9 bases are a match to TRBD1. The CDR3 protein is CASRTTGGFNSPLHF. CDR3 nucleotide sequence: TGTGCCAGCAGGACGACAGGGGGATTCAATTCACCCCTCCACTTT.